The 27 T cell receptor beta chains listed next were all sequenced from one sample in a study of T-cell memory formation after mild COVID-19. Each CDR3 protein gets one entry after TCRdb re-called the 5' RACE reads with MiXCR. The sample lists 530,000 or so distinct CDR3 sequences, roughly 17% occurring once. The sequencing input was PBMCs or a T cell subset sorted from them (not recorded which). Receptors were obtained from an adult woman who had mild COVID-19 (a few samples of this study predate the infection). Cell type and time point are not known.

The sample holds many counts of this clonotype. The V call is TRBV7-3, the J call TRBJ2-2; D unresolved. V was shortened by 5 bases and J by 1 base, with 8 bases between the two germline ends. The CDR3 loop spans 14 amino acids. The germline V gene has CDR1 SGHTA and CDR2 FQGTGA. CDR3: CASSNPGNTGELFF. The CDR3 nucleotides read TGTGCCAGCAGCAACCCAGGGAACACCGGGGAGCTGTTTTTT.

The chain links TRBV27 to TRBJ1-5; D ambiguous. Germline assignment: CDR1 MNHEY and CDR2 SMNVEV (reference sequence). CDR3 length: 12 residues. The V end was cut by 8 bases, the J end by 7 bases, with 12 bases between. The CDR3 is CASQGFGQPQHF. The CDR3 DNA sequence: TGTGCCAGCCAAGGGTTTGGGCAGCCCCAGCATTTT.

The chain links TRBV4-3 to TRBJ2-7; D possibly corresponds to TRBD2 (6 bases). The CDR3 consists of 15 residues. V lost 2 bases to trimming and J lost 4 bases, with 15 bases between them. From germline, CDR1 is LGHNA and CDR2 YSLEER. The CDR3 is CASSQLAREGYEQYF. The DNA of the CDR3 is TGCGCCAGCAGCCAACTAGCGCGAGAGGGTTACGAGCAGTACTTC.

This clonotype was recorded at least ten times. This sequence joins TRBV7-2 and TRBJ2-3; D not resolved. Germline-derived CDR1 and CDR2 are SGHTA and FQGNSA. Trimming removed 3 bases at V and 0 bases at J, with 1 base between. The CDR3 covers 12 residues. CDR3 in amino acids: CASSFSTDTQYF. In DNA, the CDR3 is TGTGCCAGCAGCTTTAGCACAGATACGCAGTATTTT.

This clonotype was detected only a few times. The chain combines TRBV4-3 with TRBJ1-2; D is unresolved. Trimming shortened V by 0 bases and J by 5 bases, and 22 bases separated the two germline ends. The CDR3 runs to 18 residues. The germline V gene has CDR1 LGHNA and CDR2 YSLEER. The CDR3 is CASSQERPPRGGSYGYTF. CDR3 bases: TGCGCCAGCAGCCAAGAAAGGCCCCCCCGGGGAGGGAGTTATGGCTACACCTTC.

This clonotype was observed at least ten times. CDR3 sequence: CASSLDRPGTDTQYF. The CDR3 region has the DNA TGTGCCAGCAGCTTAGATCGGCCAGGCACAGATACGCAGTATTTT. The rearrangement uses TRBV7-6 and TRBJ2-3; D remains unclear. V lost 1 base, J lost 1 base, and 9 bases lay in between. Germline V gene lookup returns CDR1 SGHVS and CDR2 FNYEAQ. The CDR3 is made up of 15 amino acids.

There are a few counts of this clonotype. The chain has TRBV7-9 and TRBJ2-5; no reliable D call. The CDR3 runs to 14 residues. V lost 1 base, J lost 3 bases, and 9 bases lay in between. The germline V gene has CDR1 SEHNR and CDR2 FQNEAQ (reference sequence). As DNA, the CDR3 is TGTGCCAGCAGCTTAGGACTTTCGAAAGAGACCCAGTACTTC. Amino acids: CASSLGLSKETQYF.

This clonotype has only a few counts. The rearrangement joins TRBV9 to TRBJ2-1; TRBD1 or TRBD2 may be the D gene (6 bases each). The ends were cut back, 6 bases at V and 8 bases at J, with 18 bases in the middle. Germline assignment: CDR1 SGDLS and CDR2 YYNGEE. The CDR3 sequence is 14 residues long. The CDR3, as DNA: TGTGCCAGCACTTGGCGGGACACCTATGATGAGCAGTTCTTC. Translated: CASTWRDTYDEQFF.

Only a few counts were recorded for this clonotype. Here the CDR3 reads CASSLIQSSGANVLTF. The DNA for the CDR3 is TGTGCCAGCAGCTTGATACAGAGCTCTGGGGCCAACGTCCTGACTTTC. The rearrangement links TRBV5-5 to TRBJ2-6; D gene uncertain. CDR1 and CDR2 from the germline V gene are SGHKS and YYEKEE (reference sequence). This CDR3 has 16 amino acids. The ends were cut back, 1 base at V and 0 bases at J, with 8 bases in the middle.

This clonotype was detected a few times. The chain carries TRBV5-1 and TRBJ2-7; TRBD1 aligns across 9 bases. The ends lost 4 bases at V and 7 bases at J; junction bases unmatched: 12. CDR1 is SGHRS and CDR2 is YFSETQ in the germline V gene. There are 15 residues in the CDR3. The CDR3 sequence: CASSKAGQGYEEQYF. The CDR3 coding sequence is TGCGCCAGCAGCAAGGCGGGACAGGGCTACGAGGAGCAGTACTTC.

This clonotype was detected many times. The chain joins TRBV6-1 to TRBJ2-5; D is unclear. The CDR3 runs 12 residues. V was shortened by 8 bases and J by 0 bases, with 7 bases between the two germline ends. Germline V lookup: CDR1 MNHNS, CDR2 SASEGT. This CDR3 reads CASELYQETQYF. CDR3 nucleotide sequence: TGTGCCAGCGAACTGTACCAAGAGACCCAGTACTTC.

This clonotype has just a few counts. This chain joins TRBV7-2 and TRBJ2-4, with a tentative D call TRBD2 (6 bases). Trimming left V 3 bases short and J 5 bases short, with 8 bases between. The CDR3 contains 13 residues. CDR1 and CDR2 (germline): SGHTA, FQGNSA. The CDR3 reads CASSFPSENIQYF. CDR3 in DNA: TGTGCCAGCAGCTTTCCTAGCGAAAACATTCAGTACTTC.

This clonotype was detected ten times or more. The chain combines TRBV9 with TRBJ1-6; TRBD1 aligns across 8 bases. J gave up 7 bases and V 3 bases, and 6 bases lay outside the gene matches. The CDR3 is made up of 15 amino acids. Germline CDR1 reads SGDLS; CDR2 reads YYNGEE. Here the CDR3 reads CASSELDRANSPLHF. The CDR3 region has the DNA TGTGCCAGCAGCGAGTTGGACAGGGCCAATTCACCCCTCCACTTT.

The V and J genes are TRBV7-9 and TRBJ2-3; 10 bases fit TRBD2. The CDR3 is made up of 16 amino acids. J was trimmed by 0 bases and V by 5 bases; bases with no gene match: 5. Per the germline V gene, CDR1 is SEHNR and CDR2 is FQNEAQ (reference sequence). The CDR3 is CASSLSGRTSTDTQYF. Written as DNA, the CDR3 is TGTGCCAGCAGCCTTAGCGGGAGGACTAGCACAGATACGCAGTATTTT. Full variable domain (rest looked up from reference TRBV7-9 and TRBJ2-3): DTGVSQNPRHKITKRGQNVTFRCDPISEHNRLYWYRQTLGQGPEFLTYFQNEAQLEKSRLLSDRFSAERPKGSFSTLEIQRTEQGDSAMYLCASSLSGRTSTDTQYFGPGTRLTVL.

Only a few counts were recorded for this clonotype. The chain couples TRBV28 to TRBJ2-4, with TRBD1 matching over 7 bases. The CDR3 is 16 amino acids. V trimming: 5 bases; J trimming: 0 bases; junction bases outside the gene matches: 7. Per the germline V gene, CDR1 is MDHEN and CDR2 is SYDVKM. CDR3 region: CASSAPTGKAKNIQYF. DNA for the CDR3: TGTGCCAGCAGTGCCCCGACAGGGAAAGCCAAAAACATTCAGTACTTC.

This clonotype was detected only a few times. The chain joins TRBV12-3 or TRBV12-4 to TRBJ2-3; 9 bases agree with TRBD2. The CDR3 totals 16 residues. V shed 7 bases and J 2 bases; nucleotides not matched to a gene: 10. The CDR3 coding sequence is TGTGCCAGCACCTTCCGGCGGGGGGGGACCACAGATACGCAGTATTTT. It yields the protein CASTFRRGGTTDTQYF.

The chain employs TRBV6-2 or TRBV6-3 and TRBJ1-1; D unresolved. V dropped 0 bases and J dropped 0 bases, with 17 bases sitting between them. The germline gives CDR1 MNHEY, CDR2 SVGEGT. The CDR3 loop spans 18 amino acids. CDR3 residues: CASSYSRQDLTVNTEAFF. The CDR3 nucleotides read TGTGCCAGCAGTTACTCGCGGCAGGACCTCACCGTGAACACTGAAGCTTTCTTT.

This clonotype occurred a few times. This rearrangement joins TRBV6-5 to TRBJ1-5; 10 nucleotides agree with TRBD1. V dropped 6 bases and J dropped 1; count of bases not matched to a gene: 0. CDR3 length: 14 residues. Germline CDR1 reads MNHEY; CDR2 reads SVGAGI. CDR3 coding DNA: TGTGCCAGCAGGGGACAGGGGAGCAATCAGCCCCAGCATTTT. The encoded protein is CASRGQGSNQPQHF.

V and J are TRBV12-3 or TRBV12-4 and TRBJ1-5; D is ambiguous. The CDR3 is 15 residues long. Trimming removed 3 bases from V and 4 bases from J, with 13 bases in between. CDR3 loop: CASSLRLHANQPQHF. Written as DNA, the CDR3 is TGTGCCAGCAGTTTGAGACTCCACGCAAATCAGCCCCAGCATTTT.

This clonotype was seen only a few times. V gene TRBV6-5 combines with J gene TRBJ1-2, with 7 positions matching TRBD1. V was clipped by 6 bases and J by 3 bases; unmatched bases: 7. Germline CDR1 MNHEY, CDR2 SVGAGI. This CDR3 is built from 14 residues. Written as DNA, the CDR3 is TGTGCCAGCAGCACAGGGGAGGGGGACTATGGCTACACCTTC. Translation gives CASSTGEGDYGYTF.

The rearrangement links TRBV20-1 to TRBJ1-1; possibly TRBD1 for D (6 bases). CDR1 and CDR2 (germline): DFQATT, SNEGSKA (reference sequence). This CDR3 comprises 14 residues. Trimming took off 2 bases at V and 0 bases at J, with 10 bases between the two ends. In nucleotides, the CDR3 is TGCAGTGCTAGAAAGACAGGAGTGAACACTGAAGCTTTCTTT. This gives the protein CSARKTGVNTEAFF.

In this sample, this clonotype turned up once. This chain joins TRBV4-1 and TRBJ2-2; D is uncertain. This CDR3 is built from 22 residues. With 2 bases removed from V and 0 bases from J, the gap between germline ends came to 28 bases. Germline V CDR1 and CDR2: MGHRA, YSYEKL. CDR3 region: CASSQLRTESSWRHANTGELFF. The CDR3 DNA follows: TGCGCCAGCAGCCAACTACGAACGGAGAGTAGCTGGCGCCACGCGAACACCGGGGAGCTGTTTTTT.

This clonotype came up a few times. V and J are TRBV28 and TRBJ2-1, with 12 bases lining up with TRBD2. CDR3 length: 15 residues. CDR1 and CDR2 (germline): MDHEN, SYDVKM. Losses at the gene ends were 5 bases for V and 8 bases for J; bases not matched to a gene: 7. This CDR3 is CASSDTSGRPYEQFF. DNA of the CDR3: TGTGCCAGCAGTGATACTAGCGGGAGGCCCTATGAGCAGTTCTTC. The whole variable domain, remainder taken from reference TRBV28 and TRBJ2-1, is DVKVTQSSRYLVKRTGEKVFLECVQDMDHENMFWYRQDPGLGLRLIYFSYDVKMKEKGDIPEGYSVSREKKERFSLILESASTNQTSMYLCASSDTSGRPYEQFFGPGTRLTVL.

This clonotype has a handful of counts. The V gene is TRBV7-9, the J gene TRBJ2-3; D tentatively fits TRBD1 or TRBD2 (6 bases each). The CDR3 sequence is 13 residues long. Trimming cost V 3 bases and J 6 bases, with 10 bases left between them. Looked up from germline, CDR1 is SEHNR and CDR2 is FQNEAQ (reference sequence). DNA for the CDR3: TGTGCCAGCAGCTTGGGGGGCATGGATACGCAGTATTTT. This encodes CASSLGGMDTQYF.

This sequence joins TRBV4-1 and TRBJ1-4; D not resolved. Germline loops: CDR1 MGHRA, CDR2 YSYEKL. The V end lost 0 bases, the J end lost 7 bases, and 15 bases lay between the germline ends. The CDR3 has 16 residues. The CDR3 sequence: CASSQDARPSGEKLFF. The CDR3 DNA reads TGCGCCAGCAGCCAAGATGCCAGGCCGTCAGGTGAAAAACTGTTTTTT.

V is TRBV10-2 and J is TRBJ2-1; 8 positions agree with TRBD2. With 4 bases clipped from V and 4 bases from J, the junction kept 6 bases outside the gene matches. Germline values: CDR1 WSHSY, CDR2 SAAADI. This CDR3 spans 15 amino acids. The CDR3 DNA follows: TGCGCCAGCAGTGGCGAAGCGGGGGCTTACAATGAGCAGTTCTTC. Its protein product is CASSGEAGAYNEQFF.

The gene calls are TRBV7-3 and TRBJ2-5; 10 nucleotides align to TRBD2. CDR1 and CDR2 (germline): SGHTA, FQGTGA. V trimming: 6 bases; J trimming: 3 bases; junction bases outside the gene matches: 4. This CDR3 spans 14 amino acids. The CDR3 sequence is CASSKRGGKETQYF. The DNA for the CDR3 is TGTGCCAGCAGTAAGCGGGGGGGAAAAGAGACCCAGTACTTC.